The clone carrying this T cell receptor (beta chain) was recorded at least ten times. Its specificity is not known. A single record per CDR3 protein comes from TCRdb applying MiXCR to the reads. There are hundreds of thousands of distinct CDR3 sequences in the sample; around 10% occur only once, and roughly a tenth lies in the top ten. With 0 bases clipped from V and 10 bases from J, the junction kept 11 bases outside the gene matches. The V gene's germline CDR1 is DFQATT and CDR2 SNEGSKA (reference sequence). CDR3 length: 14 residues. This sample was taken from a study of T cell repertoires in cytomegalovirus infection. At the level of the study: Indications of both CMV infection and matching HLA type were provided by public TCR beta signatures. Study-level findings and limits: The cumulative frequency of public TCR beta families identified carriers of CMV plus the relevant HLA. Clonotype analysis showed dominance of the ex vivo response by HLA-C-restricted CMV-specific TCR beta clonotypes.

The sequence came from a human donor in good health (CMV status not recorded). Some clones in this sample may be carry-over from other donors' samples. The sample consisted of PBMCs. This rearrangement joins TRBV20-1 to TRBJ1-1, with TRBD1 identical over 7 bases. The CDR3 loop is CSARDGLLGQAAFF. Here the CDR3 DNA reads TGCAGTGCTAGAGATGGCCTCTTAGGACAGGCAGCTTTCTTT.